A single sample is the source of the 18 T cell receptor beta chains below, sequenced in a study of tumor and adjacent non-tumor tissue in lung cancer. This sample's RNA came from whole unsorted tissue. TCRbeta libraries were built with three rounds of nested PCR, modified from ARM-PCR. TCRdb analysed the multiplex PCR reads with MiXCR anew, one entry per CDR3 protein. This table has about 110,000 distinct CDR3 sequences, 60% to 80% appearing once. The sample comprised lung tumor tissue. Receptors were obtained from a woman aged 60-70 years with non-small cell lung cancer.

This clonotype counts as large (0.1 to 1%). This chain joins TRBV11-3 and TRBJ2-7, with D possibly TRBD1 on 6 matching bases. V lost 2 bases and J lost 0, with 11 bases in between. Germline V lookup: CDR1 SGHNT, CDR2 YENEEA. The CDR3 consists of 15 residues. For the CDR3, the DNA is TGTGCCAGCAGCTTACGGGCAGGGGTCTCCTACGAGCAGTACTTC. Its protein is CASSLRAGVSYEQYF. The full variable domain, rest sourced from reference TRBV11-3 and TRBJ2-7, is EAGVVQSPRYKIIEKKQPVAFWCNPISGHNTLYWYLQNLGQGPELLIRYENEEAVDDSQLPKDRFSAERLKGVDSTLKIQPAELGDSAVYLCASSLRAGVSYEQYFGPGTRLTVT.

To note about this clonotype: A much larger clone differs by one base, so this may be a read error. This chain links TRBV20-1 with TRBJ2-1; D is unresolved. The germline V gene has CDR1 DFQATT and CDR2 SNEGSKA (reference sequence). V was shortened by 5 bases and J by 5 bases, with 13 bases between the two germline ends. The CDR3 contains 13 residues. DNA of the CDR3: TGCAGTGCTGGGAACCCAAACAACAATGAGCAGTTCTTC. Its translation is CSAGNPNNNEQFF.

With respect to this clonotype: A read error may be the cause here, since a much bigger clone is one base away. CDR3 nucleotides: TGTCCCAGCATTAGGGACCCCGGGCGGAACGAGCAGTACTTC. Translation gives CPSIRDPGRNEQYF. The chain joins TRBV28 to TRBJ2-7; D may be TRBD1 or TRBD2 (5 bases each). This CDR3 is built from 14 residues. Germline V gene sequence: CDR1 MDHEN, CDR2 SYDVKM.

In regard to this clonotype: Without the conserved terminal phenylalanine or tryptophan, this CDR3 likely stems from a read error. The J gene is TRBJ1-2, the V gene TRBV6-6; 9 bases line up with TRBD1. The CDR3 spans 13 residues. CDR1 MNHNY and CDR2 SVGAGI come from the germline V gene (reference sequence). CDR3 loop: CTSSDRGGAGYTL. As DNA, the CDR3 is TGTACCAGCAGTGACAGGGGGGGGGCTGGCTACACCTTG.

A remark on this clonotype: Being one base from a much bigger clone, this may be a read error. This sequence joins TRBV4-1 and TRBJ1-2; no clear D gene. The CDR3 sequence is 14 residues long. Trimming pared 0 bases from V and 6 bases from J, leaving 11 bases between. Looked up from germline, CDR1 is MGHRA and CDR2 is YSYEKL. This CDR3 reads CASSQDDYLDGYTF. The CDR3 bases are TGCGCCAGCAGCCAAGACGACTACCTGGATGGCTACACCTTC.

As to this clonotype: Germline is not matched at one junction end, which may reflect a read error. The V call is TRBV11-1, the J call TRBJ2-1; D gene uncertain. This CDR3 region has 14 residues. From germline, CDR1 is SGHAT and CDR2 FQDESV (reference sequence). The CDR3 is CASSSPHSYNEHFF. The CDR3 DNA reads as TGTGCCAGCAGCTCCCCCCACAGTTACAATGAGCACTTCTTC. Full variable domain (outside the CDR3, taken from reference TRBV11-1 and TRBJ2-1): EAEVAQSPRYKITEKSQAVAFWCDPISGHATLYWYRQILGQGPELLVQFQDESVVDDSQLPKDRFSAERLKGVDSTLKIQPAELGDSAMYLCASSSPHSYNEHFFGPGTRLTVL.

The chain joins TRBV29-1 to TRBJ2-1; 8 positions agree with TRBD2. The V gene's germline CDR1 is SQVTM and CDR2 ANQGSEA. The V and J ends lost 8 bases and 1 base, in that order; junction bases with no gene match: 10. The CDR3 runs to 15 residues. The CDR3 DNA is TGCAGCCTCATGACTCAGCGGGAGTCCTACAATGAGCAGTTCTTC. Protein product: CSLMTQRESYNEQFF.

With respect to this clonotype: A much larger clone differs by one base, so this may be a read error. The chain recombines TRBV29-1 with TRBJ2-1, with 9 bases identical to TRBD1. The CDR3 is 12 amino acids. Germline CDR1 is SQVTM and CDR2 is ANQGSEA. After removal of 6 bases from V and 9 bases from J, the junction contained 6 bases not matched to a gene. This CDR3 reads CSVRDRASEQFF. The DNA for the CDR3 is TGCAGCGTCCGGGACAGGGCGAGTGAGCAGTTCTTC.

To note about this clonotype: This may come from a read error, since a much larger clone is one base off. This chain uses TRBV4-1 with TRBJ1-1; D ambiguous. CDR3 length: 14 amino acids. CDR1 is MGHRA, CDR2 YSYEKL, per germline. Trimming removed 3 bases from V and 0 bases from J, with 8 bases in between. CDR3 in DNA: TGCGCCAGCAGCCATCGGGGAATGAACACTGAAGCTTTCTTT. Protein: CASSHRGMNTEAFF.

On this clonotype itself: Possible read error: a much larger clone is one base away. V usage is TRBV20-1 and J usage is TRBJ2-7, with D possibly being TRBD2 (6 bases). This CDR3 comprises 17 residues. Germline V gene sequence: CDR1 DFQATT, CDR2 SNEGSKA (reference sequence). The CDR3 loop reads CGARDYGGTGMFYEQYF. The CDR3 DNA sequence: TGCGGTGCTAGAGATTATGGGGGGACGGGGATGTTCTACGAGCAGTACTTC.

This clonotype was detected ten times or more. The CDR3 reads CSGEDGVNTEAFF. The CDR3 DNA sequence: TGCAGTGGGGAGGATGGGGTTAACACTGAAGCTTTCTTT. The chain combines TRBV20-1 with TRBJ1-1, with D unclear. Germline values: CDR1 DFQATT, CDR2 SNEGSKA (reference sequence). With 7 bases removed from V and 2 bases from J, the gap between germline ends came to 14 bases. This CDR3 contains 13 residues.

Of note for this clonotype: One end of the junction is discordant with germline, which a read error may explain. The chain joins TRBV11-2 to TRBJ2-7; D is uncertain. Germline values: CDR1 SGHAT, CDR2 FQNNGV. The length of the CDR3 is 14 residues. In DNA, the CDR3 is TGTACCAGCAGCTTAGCTAGTCCCGAGAACGAGCAGTACTTC. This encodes CTSSLASPENEQYF.

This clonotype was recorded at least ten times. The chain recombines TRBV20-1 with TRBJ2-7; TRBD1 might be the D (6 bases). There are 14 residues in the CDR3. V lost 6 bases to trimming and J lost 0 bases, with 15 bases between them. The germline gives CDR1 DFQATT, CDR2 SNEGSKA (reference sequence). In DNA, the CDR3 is TGCAGTGCAGCACGACAGGCGATCTCCTACGAGCAGTACTTC. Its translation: CSAARQAISYEQYF.

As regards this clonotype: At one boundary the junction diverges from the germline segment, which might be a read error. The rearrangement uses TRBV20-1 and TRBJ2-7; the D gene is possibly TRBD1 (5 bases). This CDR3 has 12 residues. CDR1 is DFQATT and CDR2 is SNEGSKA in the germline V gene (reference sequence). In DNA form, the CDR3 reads TGCAGTGCTGCGGACAACTCCTACGAGCAGTACTTT. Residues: CSAADNSYEQYF.

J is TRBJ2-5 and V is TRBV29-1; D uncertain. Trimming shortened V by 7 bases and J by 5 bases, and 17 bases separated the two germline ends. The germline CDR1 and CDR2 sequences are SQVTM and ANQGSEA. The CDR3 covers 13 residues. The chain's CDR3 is CSARVNPWETQYF. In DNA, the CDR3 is TGCAGCGCTCGCGTGAATCCGTGGGAGACCCAGTACTTC.

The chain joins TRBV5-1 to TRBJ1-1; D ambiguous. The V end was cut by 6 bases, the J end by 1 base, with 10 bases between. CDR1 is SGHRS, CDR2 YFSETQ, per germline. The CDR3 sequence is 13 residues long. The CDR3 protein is CASTQTSNTEAFF. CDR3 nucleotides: TGCGCCAGCACCCAGACGTCGAACACTGAAGCTTTCTTT.

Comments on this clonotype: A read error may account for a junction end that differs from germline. The CDR3 spells CSAMGHGGPDTQCF. The CDR3 nucleotides are TGTAGTGCTATGGGACATGGAGGACCAGATACGCAGTGTTTT. The chain links TRBV20-1 to TRBJ2-3, with D perhaps TRBD1 (6 bases). Germline V gene lookup returns CDR1 DFQATT and CDR2 SNEGSKA (reference sequence). This CDR3 is built from 14 residues.

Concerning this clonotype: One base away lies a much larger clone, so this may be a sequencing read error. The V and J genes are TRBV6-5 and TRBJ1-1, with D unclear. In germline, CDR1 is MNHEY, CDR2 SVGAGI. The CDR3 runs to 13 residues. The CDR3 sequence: CANSGLVNTEAFF. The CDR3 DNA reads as TGTGCCAACAGTGGTCTAGTGAACACTGAAGCTTTCTTT.